The clone carrying this T cell receptor beta chain was seen more than once but under ten times. Its specificity is unknown. The sample belongs to a study of cytomegalovirus exposure and HLA in healthy donors. Findings of the study overall: Among CMV-associated TCR beta chains, most appeared HLA-restricted in a later analysis.

The CDR3 has 18 residues. The V gene's germline CDR1 is MDHEN and CDR2 SYDVKM. The trim removed 1 base at V and 0 bases at J, leaving 11 bases unmatched. A multiplex PCR was run with 60 Vbeta primers and 13 Jbeta primers. Generated by immunoSEQ multiplex PCR, the TCRdb table keeps only in-frame clones and is missing some. The sample consists of around 70,000 clones, around 84% of them appearing once. Sequencing was carried out using PBMCs. The sequence was obtained from a woman aged 40 to 50 in good health and CMV-seropositive. V usage is TRBV28 and J usage is TRBJ1-1; 7 bases are a match to TRBD1. The CDR3 loop is CASSLFLSGTAMNTEAFF. The CDR3 region has the DNA TGTGCCAGCAGTTTATTCTTGAGTGGGACAGCAATGAACACTGAAGCTTTCTTT.